The sequence of this T cell receptor beta chain was determined in a study of PD-1 blockade in classical Hodgkin lymphoma. Repertoires were generated with immunoSEQ multiplex PCR, while TCRdb's copy carries only in-frame clones and drops some. Seen here are approximately 13,000 clones, just under 80% observed once, and the top ten hold less than 25%. With respect to this clone: Its specificity is not known.

Study observations and caveats: Reports described newly diagnosed patients as having lower baseline TCR diversity than healthy donors.

The germline CDR1 and CDR2 sequences are SGHVS and FNYEAQ. Between the trimmed V and J ends, which lost 2 bases and 1 base, there was a span of 8 bases. The CDR3 runs 15 residues. Each patient's relapse followed autologous stem cell transplantation, and brentuximab vedotin exposure varied. The chain has TRBV7-6 and TRBJ1-4; D is unresolved. The clonotype was recovered from a human donor with classical Hodgkin lymphoma. The source was peripheral blood mononuclear cells (PBMCs), collected at baseline. The CDR3 region is CASSLFSGTNEKLFF. For the CDR3, the DNA is TGTGCCAGCAGCTTATTCAGTGGAACTAATGAAAAACTGTTTTTT.